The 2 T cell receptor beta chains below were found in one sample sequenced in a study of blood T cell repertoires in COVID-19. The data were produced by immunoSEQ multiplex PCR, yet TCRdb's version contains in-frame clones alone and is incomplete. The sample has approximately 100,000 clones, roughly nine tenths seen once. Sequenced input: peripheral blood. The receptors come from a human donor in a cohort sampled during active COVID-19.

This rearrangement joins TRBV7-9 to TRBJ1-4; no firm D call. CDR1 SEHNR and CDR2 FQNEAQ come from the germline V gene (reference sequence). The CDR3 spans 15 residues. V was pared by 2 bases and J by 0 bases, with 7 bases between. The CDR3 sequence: CASSLTLATNEKLFF. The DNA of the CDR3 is TGTGCCAGCAGCTTAACGTTAGCAACTAATGAAAAACTGTTTTTT.

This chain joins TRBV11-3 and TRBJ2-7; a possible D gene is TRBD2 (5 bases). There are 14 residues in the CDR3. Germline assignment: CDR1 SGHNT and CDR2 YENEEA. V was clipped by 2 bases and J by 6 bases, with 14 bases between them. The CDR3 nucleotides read TGTGCCAGCAGCTTAATGGGAGTGGGGTCCGAGCAGTACTTC. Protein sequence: CASSLMGVGSEQYF. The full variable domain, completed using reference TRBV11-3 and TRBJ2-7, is EAGVVQSPRYKIIEKKQPVAFWCNPISGHNTLYWYLQNLGQGPELLIRYENEEAVDDSQLPKDRFSAERLKGVDSTLKIQPAELGDSAVYLCASSLMGVGSEQYFGPGTRLTVT.